The 8 T cell receptor beta chains given below trace back to one sample, sequenced in a study of identical twins. In TCRdb, the 5' RACE reads were re-called with MiXCR into one record per CDR3 protein. The sample carries approximately 1.8 million distinct CDR3 sequences, less than 40% recorded once. Sequenced: cord blood. The receptors come from a newborn girl in good health.

This clonotype was counted a few times. As DNA, the CDR3 is TGCAGTGCTTACGATGGCTACACCTTC. It translates to CSAYDGYTF. The chain uses TRBV20-1 and TRBJ1-2, with D unresolved. Germline assignment: CDR1 DFQATT and CDR2 SNEGSKA (reference sequence). The V end was cut by 5 bases, the J end by 6 bases, with 4 bases between. This CDR3 spans 9 amino acids.

This clonotype was observed at least ten times. The CDR3 coding sequence is TGTGCCAGCAGTTACGGCCTGGCAACTGAAGCTTTCTTT. Its protein is CASSYGLATEAFF. This chain joins TRBV6-5 and TRBJ1-1; D is unclear. This CDR3 spans 13 amino acids. V was pared by 2 bases and J by 5 bases, with 9 bases between. Germline V gives CDR1 MNHEY, CDR2 SVGAGI.

The chain joins TRBV6-6 to TRBJ2-3, with D unresolved. The V end was cut by 2 bases, the J end by 0 bases, with 9 bases between. Germline loops: CDR1 MNHNY, CDR2 SVGAGI (reference sequence). This CDR3 comprises 15 residues. The chain's CDR3 is CASSYTEPSTDTQYF. The DNA for the CDR3 is TGTGCCAGCAGTTACACCGAACCTAGCACAGATACGCAGTATTTT.

This clonotype was seen more than once but under ten times. This chain's CDR3 is CASSQAGQAYYYGYTF. DNA for the CDR3: TGTGCCAGCAGCCAAGCTGGACAGGCCTACTACTATGGCTACACCTTC. The genes are TRBV4-2 and TRBJ1-2; 7 bases are a match to TRBD1. Unmatched junction bases numbered 8, after V lost 1 base and J lost 3 bases. Germline CDR1 reads LGHNA; CDR2 reads YNFKEQ. The CDR3 consists of 16 residues.

The chain couples TRBV7-2 to TRBJ2-1, with 14 bases lining up with TRBD2. Germline CDR1 reads SGHTA; CDR2 reads FQGNSA. The length of the CDR3 is 16 residues. V shed 5 bases, J shed 13 bases, and the junction held 13 bases outside the gene matches. CDR3: CASSPRWGLAGETQFF. The DNA of the CDR3 is TGTGCCAGCAGCCCACGTTGGGGACTAGCGGGAGAGACCCAGTTCTTC.

In this sample, this clonotype turned up many times. The rearrangement uses TRBV12-3 or TRBV12-4 and TRBJ1-2; D gene uncertain. This CDR3 has 12 residues. The germline V and J ends were trimmed by 7 bases and 0 bases, with 6 bases remaining between them. CDR3 sequence: CASTPTNYGYTF. The CDR3 coding sequence is TGTGCCAGCACCCCTACTAACTATGGCTACACCTTC.

V is TRBV19 and J is TRBJ2-7; weak D call: TRBD1 (5 bases). This CDR3 contains 15 residues. V was clipped by 1 base and J by 2 bases, with 12 bases between them. Germline CDR1 and CDR2: LNHDA and SQIVND (reference sequence). The CDR3 is CASSIAVTAPYEQYF. For the CDR3, the DNA is TGTGCCAGTAGTATAGCTGTGACAGCCCCCTACGAGCAGTACTTC.

V and J are TRBV19 and TRBJ2-7; no clear D. The length of the CDR3 is 13 residues. From germline, CDR1 is LNHDA and CDR2 SQIVND (reference sequence). Trimming took off 2 bases at V and 3 bases at J, with 8 bases between the two ends. CDR3 sequence reads: CASSIIGSYEQYF. The CDR3 bases are TGTGCCAGTAGTATAATCGGCAGCTACGAGCAGTACTTC.